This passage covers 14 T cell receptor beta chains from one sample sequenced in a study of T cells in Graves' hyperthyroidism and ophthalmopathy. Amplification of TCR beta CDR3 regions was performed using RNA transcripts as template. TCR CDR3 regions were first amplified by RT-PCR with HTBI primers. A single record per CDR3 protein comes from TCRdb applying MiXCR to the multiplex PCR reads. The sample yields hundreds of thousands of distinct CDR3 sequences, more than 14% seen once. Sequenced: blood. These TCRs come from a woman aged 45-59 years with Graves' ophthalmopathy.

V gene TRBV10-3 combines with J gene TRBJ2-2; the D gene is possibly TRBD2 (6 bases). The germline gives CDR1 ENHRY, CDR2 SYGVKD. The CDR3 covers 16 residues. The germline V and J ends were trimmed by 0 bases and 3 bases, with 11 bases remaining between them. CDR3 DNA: TGTGCCATCAGTGAGTCCCCTAGCGTCTACACCGGGGAGCTGTTTTTT. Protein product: CAISESPSVYTGELFF.

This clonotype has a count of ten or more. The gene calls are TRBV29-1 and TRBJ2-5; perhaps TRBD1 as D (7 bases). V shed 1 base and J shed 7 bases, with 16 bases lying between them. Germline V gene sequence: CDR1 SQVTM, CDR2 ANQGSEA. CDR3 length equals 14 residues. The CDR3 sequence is CSVEGTRGDGTQYF. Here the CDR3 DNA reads TGCAGCGTTGAAGGGACCAGGGGGGATGGGACCCAGTACTTC.

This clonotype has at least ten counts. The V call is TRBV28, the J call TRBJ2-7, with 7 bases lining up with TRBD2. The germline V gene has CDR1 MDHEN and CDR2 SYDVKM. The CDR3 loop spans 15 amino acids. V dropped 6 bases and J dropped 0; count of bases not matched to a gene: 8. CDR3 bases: TGTGCCAGCAGCTTTGGGGCTAGCGGCTCCTACGAGCAGTACTTC. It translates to CASSFGASGSYEQYF.

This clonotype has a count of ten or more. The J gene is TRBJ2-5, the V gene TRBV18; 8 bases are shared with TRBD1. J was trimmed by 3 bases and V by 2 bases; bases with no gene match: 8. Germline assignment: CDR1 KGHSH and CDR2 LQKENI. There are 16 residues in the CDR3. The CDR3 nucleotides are TGTGCCAGCTCACCAAAGAAGGACAGGGCAAAAGAGACCCAGTACTTC. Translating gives CASSPKKDRAKETQYF. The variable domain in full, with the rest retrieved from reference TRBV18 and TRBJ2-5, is NAGVMQNPRHLVRRRGQEARLRCSPMKGHSHVYWYRQLPEEGLKFMVYLQKENIIDESGMPKERFSAEFPKEGPSILRIQQVVRGDSAAYFCASSPKKDRAKETQYFGPGTRLLVL.

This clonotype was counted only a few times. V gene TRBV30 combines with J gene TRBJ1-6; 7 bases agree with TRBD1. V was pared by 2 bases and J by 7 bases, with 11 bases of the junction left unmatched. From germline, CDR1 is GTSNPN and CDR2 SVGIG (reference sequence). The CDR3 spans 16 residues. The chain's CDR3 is CAWSIGSGTVNSPLHF. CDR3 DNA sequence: TGTGCCTGGAGTATAGGATCCGGGACAGTCAATTCACCCCTCCACTTT. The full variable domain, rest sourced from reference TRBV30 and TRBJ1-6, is SQTIHQWPATLVQPVGSPLSLECTVEGTSNPNLYWYRQAAGRGLQLLFYSVGIGQISSEVPQNLSASRPQDRQFILSSKKLLLSDSGFYLCAWSIGSGTVNSPLHFGNGTRLTVT.

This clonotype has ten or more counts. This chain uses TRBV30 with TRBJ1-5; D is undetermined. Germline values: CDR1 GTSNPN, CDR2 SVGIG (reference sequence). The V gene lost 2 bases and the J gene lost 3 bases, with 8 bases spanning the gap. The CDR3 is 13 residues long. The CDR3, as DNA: TGTGCCTGGAGTAGCACAGTCAATCAGCCCCAGCATTTT. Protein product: CAWSSTVNQPQHF.

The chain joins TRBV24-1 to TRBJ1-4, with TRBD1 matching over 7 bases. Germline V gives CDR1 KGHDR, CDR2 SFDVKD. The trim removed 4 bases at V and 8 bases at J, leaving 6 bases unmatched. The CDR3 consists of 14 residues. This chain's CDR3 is CATSEIGGEEKLFF. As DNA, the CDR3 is TGTGCCACCAGTGAGATAGGGGGCGAAGAAAAACTGTTTTTT.

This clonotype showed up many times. CDR3 nucleotide sequence: TGTGCCAGCTCATCTTATTCCGGGTTCGGAAACTACGAGCAGTACTTC. Its translation: CASSSYSGFGNYEQYF. This chain connects TRBV18 to TRBJ2-7; unclear D gene. V was shortened by 5 bases and J by 3 bases, with 20 bases between the two germline ends. The CDR3 loop spans 16 amino acids. The germline CDR1 and CDR2 sequences are KGHSH and LQKENI.

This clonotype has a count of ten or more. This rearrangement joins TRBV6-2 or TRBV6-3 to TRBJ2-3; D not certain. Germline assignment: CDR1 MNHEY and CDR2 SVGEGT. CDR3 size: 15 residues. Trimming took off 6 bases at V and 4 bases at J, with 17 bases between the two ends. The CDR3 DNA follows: TGTGCCAGCAGCCCCCGGACGGCCTATGCAGATACGCAGTATTTT. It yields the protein CASSPRTAYADTQYF.

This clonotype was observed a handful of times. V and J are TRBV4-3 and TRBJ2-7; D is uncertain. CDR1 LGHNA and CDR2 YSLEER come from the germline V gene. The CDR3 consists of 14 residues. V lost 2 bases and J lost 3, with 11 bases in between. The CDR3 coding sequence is TGCGCCAGCAGCCAACAAACGGGTTTCTACGAGCAGTACTTC. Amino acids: CASSQQTGFYEQYF.

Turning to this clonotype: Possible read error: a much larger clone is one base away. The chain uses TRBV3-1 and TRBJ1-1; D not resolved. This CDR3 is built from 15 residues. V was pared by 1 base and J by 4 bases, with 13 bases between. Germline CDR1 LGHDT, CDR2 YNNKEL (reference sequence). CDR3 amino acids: CASSQGRASGTEAFF. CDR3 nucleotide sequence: TGTGCCAGCAGCCAAGGTAGGGCCTCGGGCACTGAAGCTTTCTTT.

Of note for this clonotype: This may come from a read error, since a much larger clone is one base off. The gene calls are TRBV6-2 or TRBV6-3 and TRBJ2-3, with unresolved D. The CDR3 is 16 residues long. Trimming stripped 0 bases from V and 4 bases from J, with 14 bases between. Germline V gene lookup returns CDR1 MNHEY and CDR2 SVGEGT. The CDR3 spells CASSYSRQRSADTQYF. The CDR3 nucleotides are TGTGCCAGCAGTTACTCGCGACAAAGAAGCGCAGATACGCAGTATTTT.

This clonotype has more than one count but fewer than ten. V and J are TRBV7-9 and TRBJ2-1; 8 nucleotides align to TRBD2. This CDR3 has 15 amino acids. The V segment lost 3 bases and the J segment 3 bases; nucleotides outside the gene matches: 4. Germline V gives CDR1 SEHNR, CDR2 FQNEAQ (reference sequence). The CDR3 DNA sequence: TGTGCCAGCAGCTTTAGCGGGATAATCTACAATGAGCAGTTCTTC. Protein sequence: CASSFSGIIYNEQFF.

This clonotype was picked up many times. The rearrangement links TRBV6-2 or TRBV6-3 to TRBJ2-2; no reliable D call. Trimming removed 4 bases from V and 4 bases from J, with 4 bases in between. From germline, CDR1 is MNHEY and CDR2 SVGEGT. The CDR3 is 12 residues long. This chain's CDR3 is CASSSITGELFF. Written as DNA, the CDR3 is TGTGCCAGCAGTTCCATCACCGGGGAGCTGTTTTTT.